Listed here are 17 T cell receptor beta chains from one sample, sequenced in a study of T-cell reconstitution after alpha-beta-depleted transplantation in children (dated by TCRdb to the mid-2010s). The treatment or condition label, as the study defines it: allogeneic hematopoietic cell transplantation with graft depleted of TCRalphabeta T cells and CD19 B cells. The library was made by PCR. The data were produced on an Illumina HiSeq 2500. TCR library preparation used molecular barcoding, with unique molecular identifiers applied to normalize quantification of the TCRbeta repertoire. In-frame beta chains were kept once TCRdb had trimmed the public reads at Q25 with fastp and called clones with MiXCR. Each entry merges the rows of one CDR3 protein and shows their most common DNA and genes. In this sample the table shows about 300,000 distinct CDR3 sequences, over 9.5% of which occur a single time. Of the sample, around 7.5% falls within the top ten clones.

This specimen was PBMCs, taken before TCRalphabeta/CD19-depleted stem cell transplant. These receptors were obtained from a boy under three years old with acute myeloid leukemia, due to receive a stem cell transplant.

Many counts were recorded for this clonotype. CDR3 bases: TGTGCCAGCAGTCCTCTTGGAGCAGATACGCAGTATTTT. This encodes CASSPLGADTQYF. The chain uses TRBV28 and TRBJ2-3; D not resolved. Germline assignment: CDR1 MDHEN and CDR2 SYDVKM. The V end was cut by 5 bases, the J end by 4 bases, with 10 bases between. This CDR3 is 13 amino acids long.

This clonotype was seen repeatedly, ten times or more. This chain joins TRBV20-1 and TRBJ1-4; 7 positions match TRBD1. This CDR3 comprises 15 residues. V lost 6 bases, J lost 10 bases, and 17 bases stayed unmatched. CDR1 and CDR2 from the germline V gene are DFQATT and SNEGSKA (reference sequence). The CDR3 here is CSAPNRQGGGGKLFF. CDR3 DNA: TGCAGTGCCCCAAATCGACAGGGAGGGGGTGGAAAACTGTTTTTT.

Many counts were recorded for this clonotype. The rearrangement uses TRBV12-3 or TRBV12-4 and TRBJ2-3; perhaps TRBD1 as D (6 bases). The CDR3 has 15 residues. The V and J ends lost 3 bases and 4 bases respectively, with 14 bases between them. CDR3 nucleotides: TGTGCCAGCAGTTTCCGAGGGGACAACGCAGATACGCAGTATTTT. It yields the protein CASSFRGDNADTQYF.

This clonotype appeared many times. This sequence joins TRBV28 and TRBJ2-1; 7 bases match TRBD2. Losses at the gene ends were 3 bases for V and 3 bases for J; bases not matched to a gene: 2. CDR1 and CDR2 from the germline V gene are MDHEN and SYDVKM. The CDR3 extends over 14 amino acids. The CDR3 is CASSFGGSYNEQFF. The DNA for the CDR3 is TGTGCCAGCAGTTTTGGCGGGAGCTACAATGAGCAGTTCTTC.

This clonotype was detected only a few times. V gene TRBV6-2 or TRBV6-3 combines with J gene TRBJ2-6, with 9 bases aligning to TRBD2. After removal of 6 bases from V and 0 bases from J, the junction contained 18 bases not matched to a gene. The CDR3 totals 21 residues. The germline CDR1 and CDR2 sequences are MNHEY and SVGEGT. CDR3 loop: CASRQGTSLRRSLSGANVLTF. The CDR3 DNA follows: TGTGCCAGCAGACAAGGGACTAGCCTAAGAAGGTCCCTCTCTGGGGCCAACGTCCTGACTTTC.

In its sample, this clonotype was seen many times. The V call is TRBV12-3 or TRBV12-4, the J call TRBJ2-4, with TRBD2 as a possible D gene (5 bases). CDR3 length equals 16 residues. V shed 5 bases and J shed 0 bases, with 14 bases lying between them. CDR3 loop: CASSPRGQIAKNIQYF. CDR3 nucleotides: TGTGCCAGCAGTCCTCGAGGGCAGATAGCCAAAAACATTCAGTACTTC.

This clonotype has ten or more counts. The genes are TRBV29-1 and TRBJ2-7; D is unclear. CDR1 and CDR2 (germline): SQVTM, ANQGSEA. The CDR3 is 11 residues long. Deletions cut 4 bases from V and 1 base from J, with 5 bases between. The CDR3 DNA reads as TGCAGCGTTGCCGGTTCCTACGAGCAGTACTTC. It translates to CSVAGSYEQYF.

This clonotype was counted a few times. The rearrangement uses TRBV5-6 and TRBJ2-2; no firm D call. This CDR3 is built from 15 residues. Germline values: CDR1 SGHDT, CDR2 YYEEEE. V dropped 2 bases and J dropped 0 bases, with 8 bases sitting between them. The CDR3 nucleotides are TGTGCCAGCAGCTTTATTGGGGCGAACACCGGGGAGCTGTTTTTT. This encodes CASSFIGANTGELFF.

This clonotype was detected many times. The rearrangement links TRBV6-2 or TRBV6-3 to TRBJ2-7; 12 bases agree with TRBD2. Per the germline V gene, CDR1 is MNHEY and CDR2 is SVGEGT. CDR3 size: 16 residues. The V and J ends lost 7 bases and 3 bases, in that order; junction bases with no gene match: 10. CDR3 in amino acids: CASTNGLAGFIYEQYF. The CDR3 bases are TGTGCCAGCACCAACGGACTAGCGGGATTTATCTACGAGCAGTACTTC.

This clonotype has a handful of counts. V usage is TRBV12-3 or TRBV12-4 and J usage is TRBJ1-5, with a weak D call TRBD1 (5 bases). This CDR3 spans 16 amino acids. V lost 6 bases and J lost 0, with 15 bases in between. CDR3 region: CASSRWTPYSNQPQHF. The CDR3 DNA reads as TGTGCCAGCAGCCGCTGGACACCTTATAGCAATCAGCCCCAGCATTTT.

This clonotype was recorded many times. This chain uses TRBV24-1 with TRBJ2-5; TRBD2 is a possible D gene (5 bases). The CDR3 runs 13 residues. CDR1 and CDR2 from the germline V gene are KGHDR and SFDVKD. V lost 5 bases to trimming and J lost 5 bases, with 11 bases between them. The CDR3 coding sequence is TGTGCCACCAGTGCATCGAGGGAGGAGACCCAGTACTTC. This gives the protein CATSASREETQYF.

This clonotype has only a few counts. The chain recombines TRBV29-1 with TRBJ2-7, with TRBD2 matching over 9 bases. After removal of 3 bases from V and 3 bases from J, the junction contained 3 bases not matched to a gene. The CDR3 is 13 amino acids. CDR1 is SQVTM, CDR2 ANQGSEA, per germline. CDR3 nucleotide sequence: TGCAGCGTTGAGGGACTAGCAGGCTACGAGCAGTACTTC. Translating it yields CSVEGLAGYEQYF.

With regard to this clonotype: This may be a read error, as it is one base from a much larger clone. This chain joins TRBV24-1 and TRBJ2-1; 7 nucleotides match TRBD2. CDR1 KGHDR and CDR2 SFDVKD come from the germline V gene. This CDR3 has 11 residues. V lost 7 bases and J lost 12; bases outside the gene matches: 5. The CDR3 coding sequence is TGTGCCACCAGCCATGGGACTACGCAGTTCTTC. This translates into CATSHGTTQFF.

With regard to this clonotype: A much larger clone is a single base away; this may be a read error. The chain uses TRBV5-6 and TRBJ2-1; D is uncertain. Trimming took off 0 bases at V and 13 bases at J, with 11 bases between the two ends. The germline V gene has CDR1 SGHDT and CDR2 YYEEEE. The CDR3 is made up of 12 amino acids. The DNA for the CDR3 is TGTGCCAGCAGCTTGGCGCCTAGGGCCCAGTTCTTC. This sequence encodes CASSLAPRAQFF.

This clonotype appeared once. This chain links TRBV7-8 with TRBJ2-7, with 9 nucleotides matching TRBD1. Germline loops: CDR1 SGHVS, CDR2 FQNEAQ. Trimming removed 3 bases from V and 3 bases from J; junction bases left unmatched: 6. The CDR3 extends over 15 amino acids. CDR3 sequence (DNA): TGTGCCAGCAGCTTCGGGGGGACAGGGTTCTACGAGCAGTACTTC. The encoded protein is CASSFGGTGFYEQYF.

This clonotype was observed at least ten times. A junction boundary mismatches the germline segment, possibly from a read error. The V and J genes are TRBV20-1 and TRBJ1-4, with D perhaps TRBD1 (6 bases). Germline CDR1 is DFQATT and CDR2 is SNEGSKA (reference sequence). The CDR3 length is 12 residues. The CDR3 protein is CSATQGFEKLFF. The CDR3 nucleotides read TGCAGCGCTACACAGGGTTTTGAAAAACTGTTTTTT.

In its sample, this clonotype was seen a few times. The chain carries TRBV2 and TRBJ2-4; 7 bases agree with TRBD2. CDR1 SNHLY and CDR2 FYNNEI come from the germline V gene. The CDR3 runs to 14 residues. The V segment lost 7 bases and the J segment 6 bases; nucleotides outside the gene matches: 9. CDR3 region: CASTPGGTINIQYF. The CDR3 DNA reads TGTGCCAGCACCCCGGGGGGAACCATAAACATTCAGTACTTC.